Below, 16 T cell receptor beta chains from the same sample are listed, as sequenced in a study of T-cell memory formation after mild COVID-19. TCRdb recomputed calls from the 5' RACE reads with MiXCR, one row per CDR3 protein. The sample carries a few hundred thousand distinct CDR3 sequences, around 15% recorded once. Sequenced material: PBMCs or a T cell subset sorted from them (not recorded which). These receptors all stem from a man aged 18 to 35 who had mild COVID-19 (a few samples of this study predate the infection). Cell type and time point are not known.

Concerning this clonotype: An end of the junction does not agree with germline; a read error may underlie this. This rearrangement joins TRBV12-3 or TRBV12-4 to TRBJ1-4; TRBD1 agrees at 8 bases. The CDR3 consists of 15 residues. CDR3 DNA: TGTGCAAGCAGCCCGGGGGACAGGCCGGGTATCAAACTGTTTTTT. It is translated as CASSPGDRPGIKLFF.

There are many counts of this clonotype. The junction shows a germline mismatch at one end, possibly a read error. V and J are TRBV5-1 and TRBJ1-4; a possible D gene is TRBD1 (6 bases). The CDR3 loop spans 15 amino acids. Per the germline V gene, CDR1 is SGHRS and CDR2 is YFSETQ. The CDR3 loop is CASSPSGTTKEKLFF. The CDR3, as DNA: TGCGCCAGCAGCCCCTCCGGGACAACTAAGGAAAAACTGTTTTTT.

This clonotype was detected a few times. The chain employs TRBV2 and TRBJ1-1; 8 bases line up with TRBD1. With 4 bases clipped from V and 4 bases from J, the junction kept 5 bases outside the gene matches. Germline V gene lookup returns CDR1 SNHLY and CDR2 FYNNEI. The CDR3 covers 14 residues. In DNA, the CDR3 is TGTGCCAGCAGTGCACAGGGGGTGTCCACTGAAGCTTTCTTT. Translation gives CASSAQGVSTEAFF.

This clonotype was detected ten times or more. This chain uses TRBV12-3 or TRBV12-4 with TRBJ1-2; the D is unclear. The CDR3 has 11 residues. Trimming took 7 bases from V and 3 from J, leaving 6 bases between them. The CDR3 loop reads CASTRDYGYTF. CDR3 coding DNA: TGTGCCAGCACCCGAGACTATGGCTACACCTTC.

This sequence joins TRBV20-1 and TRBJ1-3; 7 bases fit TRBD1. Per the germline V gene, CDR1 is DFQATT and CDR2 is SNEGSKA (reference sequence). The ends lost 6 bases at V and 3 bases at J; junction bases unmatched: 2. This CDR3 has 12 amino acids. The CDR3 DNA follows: TGCAGTGCGTCAGGGGGTGGAAACACCATATATTTT. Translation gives CSASGGGNTIYF.

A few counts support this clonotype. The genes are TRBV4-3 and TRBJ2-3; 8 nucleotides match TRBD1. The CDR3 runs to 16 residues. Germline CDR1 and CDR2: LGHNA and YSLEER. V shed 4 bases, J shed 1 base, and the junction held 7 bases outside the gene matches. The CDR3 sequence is CASSPQGALGTDTQYF. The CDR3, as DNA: TGCGCCAGCAGCCCGCAGGGGGCGTTAGGCACAGATACGCAGTATTTT.

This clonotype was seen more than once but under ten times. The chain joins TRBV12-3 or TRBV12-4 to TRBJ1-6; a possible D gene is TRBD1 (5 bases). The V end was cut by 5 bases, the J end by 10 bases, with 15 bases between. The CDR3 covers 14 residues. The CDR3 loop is CASSPGDWGSPLHF. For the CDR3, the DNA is TGTGCCAGCAGTCCCGGTGACTGGGGCTCACCCCTCCACTTT.

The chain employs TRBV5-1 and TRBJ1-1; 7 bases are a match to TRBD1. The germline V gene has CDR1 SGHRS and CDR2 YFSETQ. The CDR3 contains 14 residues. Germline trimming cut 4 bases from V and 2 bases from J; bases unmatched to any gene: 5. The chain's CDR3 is CASSKQGPNTEAFF. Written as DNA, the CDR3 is TGCGCCAGCAGCAAACAGGGGCCTAACACTGAAGCTTTCTTT.

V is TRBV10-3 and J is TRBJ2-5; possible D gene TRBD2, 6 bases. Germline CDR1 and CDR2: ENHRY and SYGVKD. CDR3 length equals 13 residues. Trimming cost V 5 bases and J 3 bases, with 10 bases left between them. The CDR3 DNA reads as TGTGCCATCAGTATAGCGGCCGAAGAGACCCAGTACTTC. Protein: CAISIAAEETQYF.

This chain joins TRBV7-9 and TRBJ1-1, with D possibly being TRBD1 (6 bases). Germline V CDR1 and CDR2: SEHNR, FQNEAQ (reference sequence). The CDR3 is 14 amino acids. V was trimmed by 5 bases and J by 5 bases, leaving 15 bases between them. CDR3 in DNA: TGTGCCAGCAGCGCACAGGGTGTGGGGACTGAAGCTTTCTTT. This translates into CASSAQGVGTEAFF.

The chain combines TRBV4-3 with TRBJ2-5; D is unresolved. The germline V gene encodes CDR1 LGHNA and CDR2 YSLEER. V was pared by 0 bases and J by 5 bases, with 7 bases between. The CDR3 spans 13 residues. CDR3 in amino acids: CASSQDEGETQYF. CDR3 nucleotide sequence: TGCGCCAGCAGCCAAGATGAAGGGGAGACCCAGTACTTC.

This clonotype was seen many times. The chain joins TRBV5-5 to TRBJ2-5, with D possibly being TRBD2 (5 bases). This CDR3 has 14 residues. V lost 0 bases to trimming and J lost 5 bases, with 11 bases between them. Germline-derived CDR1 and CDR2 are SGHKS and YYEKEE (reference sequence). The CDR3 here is CASSLAGTRETQYF. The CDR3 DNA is TGTGCCAGCAGCTTGGCCGGCACTAGGGAGACCCAGTACTTC.

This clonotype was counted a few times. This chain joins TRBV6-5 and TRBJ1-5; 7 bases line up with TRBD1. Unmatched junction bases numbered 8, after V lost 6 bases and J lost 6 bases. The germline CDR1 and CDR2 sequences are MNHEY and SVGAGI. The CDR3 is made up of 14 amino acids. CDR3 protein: CASRADRDGQPQHF. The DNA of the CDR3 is TGTGCCAGCAGAGCCGACAGGGACGGTCAGCCCCAGCATTTT.

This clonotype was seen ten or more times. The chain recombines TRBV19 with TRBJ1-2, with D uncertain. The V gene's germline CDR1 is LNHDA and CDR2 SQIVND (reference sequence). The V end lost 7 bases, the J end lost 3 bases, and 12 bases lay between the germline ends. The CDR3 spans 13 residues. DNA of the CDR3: TGTGCCAGTACCCCAGACGAATACTATGGCTACACCTTC. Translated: CASTPDEYYGYTF.

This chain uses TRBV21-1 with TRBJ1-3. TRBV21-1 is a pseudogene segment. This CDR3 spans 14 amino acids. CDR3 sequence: CASNRGISGNTIYF. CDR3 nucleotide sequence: TGTGCCAGCAACAGGGGGATCTCTGGAAACACCATATATTTT.

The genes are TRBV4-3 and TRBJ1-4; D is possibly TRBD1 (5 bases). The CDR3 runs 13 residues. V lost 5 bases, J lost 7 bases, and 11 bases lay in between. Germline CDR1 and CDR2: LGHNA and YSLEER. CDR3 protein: CASSVRGSEKLFF. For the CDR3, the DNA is TGCGCCAGCAGCGTTAGGGGATCTGAAAAACTGTTTTTT.